Following are 25 T cell receptor beta chains from one sample sequenced in a study of T cell repertoires in cytomegalovirus infection (dated by TCRdb to about 2019). For these receptors, no antigen is known. Sequenced on an Illumina HiSeq 1500. The public reads were reprocessed in TCRdb via fastp at Q25 and MiXCR, keeping in-frame beta chains. CDR3 protein duplicates are merged, each entry listing the most common genes and DNA. Within this sample are 250,000 to 300,000 distinct CDR3 sequences, with roughly a fifth of them counted one time only. The leading ten clones occupy roughly 20% of the sample. Per the publication, the treatment or condition label means: in vitro stimulation with specific CMV peptide epitopes to enrich CMV-specific T cells. The input for sequencing was cultured PBMCs, taken from culture after CMV antigen stimulation. These receptor sequences come from a human donor in good health (CMV status not recorded). Some clones in this sample may be carry-over from other donors' samples.

The J gene is TRBJ2-3, the V gene TRBV12-3 or TRBV12-4; 11 bases are a match to TRBD2. The CDR3 consists of 16 residues. The junction had 6 bases not matched to a gene; V was cut back by 5 bases and J by 2 bases. CDR3 amino acids: CASSTGTSGTTDTQYF. The DNA of the CDR3 is TGTGCCAGCAGTACCGGGACTAGCGGAACCACAGATACGCAGTATTTT.

The rearrangement links TRBV12-3 or TRBV12-4 to TRBJ1-4, with D uncertain. The CDR3 totals 13 residues. Trimming stripped 5 bases from V and 3 bases from J, with 7 bases between. CDR3 coding DNA: TGTGCCAGCAGTCCCCGGGCTAATGAAAAACTGTTTTTT. Amino acid sequence: CASSPRANEKLFF.

This clonotype was counted ten times or more. V is TRBV6-1 and J is TRBJ1-2, with unresolved D. The CDR3 has 14 residues. Trimming pared 3 bases from V and 4 bases from J, leaving 12 bases between. Per germline, CDR1 MNHNS and CDR2 SASEGT. The chain's CDR3 is CASSETDGGYGYTF. The DNA for the CDR3 is TGTGCCAGCAGTGAGACGGACGGCGGCTATGGCTACACCTTC.

This chain uses TRBV6-2 or TRBV6-3 with TRBJ2-4; D assignment may be TRBD1 or TRBD2 (5 bases each). The CDR3 has 16 amino acids. Between the trimmed V and J ends, which lost 2 bases and 0 bases, there was a span of 11 bases. The germline gives CDR1 MNHEY, CDR2 SVGEGT. This chain's CDR3 is CASSYPGALAKNIQYF. The CDR3 region has the DNA TGTGCCAGCAGTTACCCCGGGGCCTTAGCCAAAAACATTCAGTACTTC.

This clonotype has a handful of counts. V and J are TRBV7-8 and TRBJ1-1; unclear D gene. This CDR3 is 14 amino acids long. CDR1 is SGHVS, CDR2 FQNEAQ, per germline. The V end was cut by 5 bases, the J end by 4 bases, with 14 bases between. CDR3: CASSRIAGVTEAFF. CDR3 in DNA: TGTGCCAGCAGCCGAATAGCGGGTGTCACTGAAGCTTTCTTT.

This clonotype has a count of ten or more. The rearrangement links TRBV12-3 or TRBV12-4 to TRBJ1-6; D is perhaps TRBD1 (6 bases). The CDR3 extends over 14 amino acids. V lost 4 bases and J lost 7, with 11 bases in between. CDR3 coding DNA: TGTGCCAGCAGTTCGGCAGGGACAAATTCACCCCTCCACTTT. Translating it yields CASSSAGTNSPLHF.

The rearrangement joins TRBV4-1 to TRBJ1-3; a weak D match, TRBD1 (6 bases). Germline-derived CDR1 and CDR2 are MGHRA and YSYEKL. V dropped 0 bases and J dropped 0 bases, with 15 bases sitting between them. CDR3 length: 18 amino acids. For the CDR3, the DNA is TGCGCCAGCAGCCAAGATGGGGGGCAGGCCTACTCTGGAAACACCATATATTTT. Its protein product is CASSQDGGQAYSGNTIYF.

This clonotype showed up just a few times. The chain couples TRBV6-6 to TRBJ1-2; D remains unclear. CDR3 length: 15 residues. The V and J ends lost 7 bases and 0 bases respectively, with 15 bases between them. From germline, CDR1 is MNHNY and CDR2 SVGAGI (reference sequence). CDR3 nucleotide sequence: TGTGCCAGCACTTCACACTTATTAGCTAACTATGGCTACACCTTC. Amino acid sequence: CASTSHLLANYGYTF.

The rearrangement uses TRBV7-2 and TRBJ1-1, with no clear D. The CDR3 has 14 residues. Trimming shortened V by 5 bases and J by 1 base, and 11 bases separated the two germline ends. The V gene's germline CDR1 is SGHTA and CDR2 FQGNSA. The CDR3 sequence: CASSPYLQNTEAFF. The DNA for the CDR3 is TGTGCCAGCAGCCCTTATCTGCAGAACACTGAAGCTTTCTTT. Supplemented by reference TRBV7-2 and TRBJ1-1, the full variable domain reads GAGVSQSPSNKVTEKGKDVELRCDPISGHTALYWYRQSLGQGLEFLIYFQGNSAPDKSGLPSDRFSAERTGGSVSTLTIQRTQQEDSAVYLCASSPYLQNTEAFFGQGTRLTVV.

The chain has TRBV7-6 and TRBJ2-2; D ambiguous. The CDR3 is 13 amino acids. Germline CDR1 is SGHVS and CDR2 is FNYEAQ. V lost 1 base and J lost 5, with 5 bases in between. The CDR3 nucleotides read TGTGCCAGCAGCTTAGGAGAGACCGGGGAGCTGTTTTTT. This translates into CASSLGETGELFF.

This chain uses TRBV20-1 with TRBJ2-7; 16 bases match TRBD2. The CDR3 consists of 17 residues. Losses at the gene ends were 6 bases for V and 5 bases for J; bases not matched to a gene: 13. CDR1 and CDR2 from the germline V gene are DFQATT and SNEGSKA (reference sequence). CDR3 DNA sequence: TGCAGTGCCACCGGGACTAGCGGGAGGGTGCGTCAGAACGAGCAGTACTTC. Protein product: CSATGTSGRVRQNEQYF.

This clonotype is deemed medium-sized (0.01 to 0.1%). The CDR3 is CASSLDPNNEQFF. The CDR3 nucleotides read TGTGCCAGCAGCTTGGACCCGAACAATGAGCAGTTCTTC. The genes are TRBV7-2 and TRBJ2-1; no clear D gene. V lost 3 bases and J 5 bases, leaving 8 bases between the germline ends. Germline V gene data show CDR1 as SGHTA and CDR2 as FQGNSA. The CDR3 covers 13 residues. Looking up the rest from reference TRBV7-2 and TRBJ2-1 gives the full variable domain: GAGVSQSPSNKVTEKGKDVELRCDPISGHTALYWYRQSLGQGLEFLIYFQGNSAPDKSGLPSDRFSAERTGGSVSTLTIQRTQQEDSAVYLCASSLDPNNEQFFGPGTRLTVL.

CDR3 coding DNA: TGTGCCAGCTCACTGCAGGGGATTAATGAAAAACTGTTTTTT. Its protein product is CASSLQGINEKLFF. V usage is TRBV18 and J usage is TRBJ1-4; maybe TRBD1 (6 bases). V lost 4 bases and J lost 4, with 10 bases in between. Per the germline V gene, CDR1 is KGHSH and CDR2 is LQKENI. The CDR3 has 14 residues.

CDR3 nucleotides: TGTGCCAGCAGCGACACAGGGAACTCTGGTGGCTACACCTTC. Its translation: CASSDTGNSGGYTF. The genes are TRBV4-2 and TRBJ1-2, with a weak D call TRBD1 (6 bases). V was pared by 5 bases and J by 7 bases, with 17 bases between. The CDR3 has 14 amino acids. Germline V lookup: CDR1 LGHNA, CDR2 YNFKEQ.

This clonotype showed up many times. V gene TRBV7-2 combines with J gene TRBJ2-2; 8 bases are shared with TRBD1. V dropped 5 bases and J dropped 1; count of bases not matched to a gene: 3. Germline V gives CDR1 SGHTA, CDR2 FQGNSA. The CDR3 has 15 residues. CDR3 residues: CASSKGQGNTGELFF. The CDR3 DNA reads as TGTGCCAGCAGCAAAGGACAGGGGAACACCGGGGAGCTGTTTTTT.

The sample holds many counts of this clonotype. The V gene is TRBV6-2 or TRBV6-3, the J gene TRBJ1-1; tentatively, D is TRBD1 (6 bases). The CDR3 runs 15 residues. V shed 2 bases and J shed 3 bases, with 13 bases lying between them. Germline V CDR1 and CDR2: MNHEY, SVGEGT. The CDR3 DNA follows: TGTGCCAGCAGTTACGGGGGCTCCCGGGACACTGAAGCTTTCTTT. Amino acids: CASSYGGSRDTEAFF.

Ten or more counts support this clonotype. The rearrangement links TRBV12-3 or TRBV12-4 to TRBJ1-2; 7 bases align to TRBD1. The CDR3 totals 13 residues. Trimming took 7 bases from V and 4 from J; bases not matched to a gene: 6. As DNA, the CDR3 is TGTGCCAGCACCCGACAGGGCCCCTATGGCTACACCTTC. It translates to CASTRQGPYGYTF.

This clonotype has a handful of counts. The V call is TRBV27, the J call TRBJ2-1; perhaps TRBD2 as D (6 bases). CDR1 and CDR2 from the germline V gene are MNHEY and SMNVEV (reference sequence). The CDR3 loop spans 16 amino acids. Trimming cost V 10 bases and J 0 bases, with 19 bases left between them. The CDR3 loop reads CAIILAGVSSYNEQFF. The CDR3 DNA is TGTGCCATCATACTAGCCGGAGTAAGCTCCTACAATGAGCAGTTCTTC.

This rearrangement joins TRBV9 to TRBJ2-1, with D hard to call. Germline CDR1 and CDR2: SGDLS and YYNGEE. This CDR3 region has 14 residues. The V gene lost 0 bases and the J gene lost 0 bases, with 4 bases spanning the gap. CDR3 nucleotide sequence: TGTGCCAGCAGCGTAGAGATCTCCTACAATGAGCAGTTCTTC. Translated: CASSVEISYNEQFF.

This clonotype was seen ten or more times. The V and J genes are TRBV12-3 or TRBV12-4 and TRBJ2-2; D unclear. Trimming took 10 bases from V and 6 from J, leaving 9 bases between them. There are 11 residues in the CDR3. Written as DNA, the CDR3 is TGTGCCACCAAGGGTTCCGGGGAGCTGTTTTTT. This encodes CATKGSGELFF.

This clonotype showed up many times. This chain uses TRBV19 with TRBJ2-1; D is perhaps TRBD1 or TRBD2 (6 bases each). The CDR3 has 15 residues. Germline-derived CDR1 and CDR2 are LNHDA and SQIVND (reference sequence). Trimming took off 6 bases at V and 0 bases at J, with 12 bases between the two ends. Written as DNA, the CDR3 is TGTGCCAGTAGCCTCAGGGGAGGCTCCTACAATGAGCAGTTCTTC. The encoded protein is CASSLRGGSYNEQFF.

This clonotype showed up just a few times. The CDR3 here is CASSYGGQITGELFF. In DNA, the CDR3 is TGTGCCAGCAGCTATGGGGGGCAAATTACCGGGGAGCTGTTTTTT. The chain links TRBV7-8 to TRBJ2-2; D may be TRBD1 or TRBD2 (6 bases each). The V gene lost 4 bases and the J gene lost 5 bases, with 14 bases spanning the gap. Germline-derived CDR1 and CDR2 are SGHVS and FQNEAQ. The CDR3 has 15 amino acids.

The chain has TRBV4-1 and TRBJ1-6; D is uncertain. The germline V gene encodes CDR1 MGHRA and CDR2 YSYEKL. Trimming left V 5 bases short and J 5 bases short, with 7 bases between. CDR3 length: 13 residues. The CDR3 here is CASSLGDNSPLHF. The CDR3 region has the DNA TGCGCCAGCAGCTTAGGCGATAATTCACCCCTCCACTTT.

This clonotype was found a few times. The chain combines TRBV5-5 with TRBJ2-7; TRBD1 matches at 9 bases. This CDR3 has 14 residues. The ends lost 4 bases at V and 3 bases at J; junction bases unmatched: 5. Germline V gives CDR1 SGHKS, CDR2 YYEKEE (reference sequence). CDR3 bases: TGTGCCAGCAGCCCCGGGACAGGGATCTACGAGCAGTACTTC. It translates to CASSPGTGIYEQYF. Together with reference TRBV5-5 and TRBJ2-7, the CDR3 gives the full variable domain: DAGVTQSPTHLIKTRGQQVTLRCSPISGHKSVSWYQQVLGQGPQFIFQYYEKEERGRGNFPDRFSARQFPNYSSELNVNALLLGDSALYLCASSPGTGIYEQYFGPGTRLTVT.

The chain links TRBV12-3 or TRBV12-4 to TRBJ1-1; D remains unclear. With 6 bases removed from V and 1 base from J, the gap between germline ends came to 12 bases. The length of the CDR3 is 14 residues. The CDR3 is CASRLTPENTEAFF. CDR3 DNA sequence: TGTGCCAGCAGGCTTACCCCTGAGAACACTGAAGCTTTCTTT.